The 16 T cell receptor beta chains below come from one sample, sequenced in a study of shared clonotypes between healthy human individuals. The protocol was immunoSEQ multiplex PCR, while the TCRdb copy is restricted to in-frame clones and leaves out a portion. The sample holds 2.5 million or so clones, around 90% seen once. The sequencing input was naive CD4+ T cells sorted from blood. The subset is: CD45RA+ positively selected. The receptors stem from a man younger than 35 in good health.

Of note for this clone: This sample also contains other DNA sequences that code for the same CDR3. CDR3 DNA: TGTGCCAGCAGTCGCGGGAGGAACACCGGGGAGCTGTTTTTT. It yields the protein CASSRGRNTGELFF. The gene calls are TRBV7-2 and TRBJ2-2, with 7 bases that match TRBD2. The length of the CDR3 is 14 residues. CDR1 is SGHTA and CDR2 is FQGNSA in the germline V gene. V trimming: 6 bases; J trimming: 1 base; junction bases outside the gene matches: 2.

The genes are TRBV25-1 and TRBJ1-4; tentative D call: TRBD1 (5 bases). From germline, CDR1 is MGHDK and CDR2 SYGVNS. V lost 8 bases, J lost 1 base, and 8 bases lay in between. CDR3 length: 13 amino acids. The CDR3 protein is CASRGLTNEKLFF. CDR3 coding DNA: TGTGCCAGCCGGGGCCTAACTAATGAAAAACTGTTTTTT.

In this sample, this clone turned up a few times. The gene calls are TRBV30 and TRBJ1-4; no reliable D call. This CDR3 has 13 residues. Germline V gene lookup returns CDR1 GTSNPN and CDR2 SVGIG (reference sequence). The V end lost 0 bases, the J end lost 5 bases, and 7 bases lay between the germline ends. The CDR3 region is CAWSVGENEKLFF. In nucleotides, the CDR3 is TGTGCCTGGAGTGTGGGCGAAAATGAAAAACTGTTTTTT.

This rearrangement joins TRBV7-2 to TRBJ2-3; no firm D call. Trimming removed 0 bases at V and 2 bases at J, with 9 bases between. The CDR3 runs 15 residues. In germline, CDR1 is SGHTA, CDR2 FQGNSA. The CDR3 nucleotides are TGTGCCAGCAGCTTAGCGCCGTTGGCCACAGATACGCAGTATTTT. It translates to CASSLAPLATDTQYF.

Written as DNA, the CDR3 is TGCGCCAGCAGCGGGGACAGCCGGAATGAAAAACTGTTTTTT. The encoded protein is CASSGDSRNEKLFF. This chain joins TRBV5-1 and TRBJ1-4; TRBD1 aligns across 7 bases. Trimming took 4 bases from V and 5 from J; bases not matched to a gene: 5. The CDR3 sequence is 14 residues long. CDR1 is SGHRS, CDR2 YFSETQ, per germline.

The chain combines TRBV2 with TRBJ1-1, with D hard to call. There are 13 residues in the CDR3. CDR1 and CDR2 from the germline V gene are SNHLY and FYNNEI. Trimming took 2 bases from V and 6 from J, leaving 10 bases between them. Written as DNA, the CDR3 is TGTGCCAGCAGTGAAAACGAGGGTTCTGAAGCTTTCTTT. Translating gives CASSENEGSEAFF.

J is TRBJ2-7 and V is TRBV12-5, with D unresolved. The CDR3 is made up of 14 amino acids. The V gene's germline CDR1 is LGHNT and CDR2 FRNRAP. Trimming took 1 base from V and 5 from J, leaving 12 bases between them. DNA of the CDR3: TGTGCTAGTGGTTTGGGCCAGGCGGTCAACGAGCAGTACTTC. Its protein product is CASGLGQAVNEQYF. Full variable domain (rest looked up from reference TRBV12-5 and TRBJ2-7): DARVTQTPRHKVTEMGQEVTMRCQPILGHNTVFWYRQTMMQGLELLAYFRNRAPLDDSGMPKDRFSAEMPDATLATLKIQPSEPRDSAVYFCASGLGQAVNEQYFGPGTRLTVT.

This rearrangement joins TRBV12-5 to TRBJ2-7; D gene uncertain. In germline, CDR1 is LGHNT, CDR2 FRNRAP. V shed 6 bases and J shed 2 bases, with 5 bases lying between them. This CDR3 spans 11 amino acids. CDR3 amino acids: CASGRTYEQYF. DNA of the CDR3: TGTGCTAGTGGCCGGACCTACGAGCAGTACTTC.

In its sample, this clone was seen a few times. V is TRBV29-1 and J is TRBJ1-1; D is unclear. V gave up 6 bases and J gave up 1 base, with 12 bases separating them. The CDR3 has 13 amino acids. CDR1 is SQVTM and CDR2 is ANQGSEA in the germline V gene. The CDR3 nucleotides read TGCAGCGTCATGGACGGAACGAACACTGAAGCTTTCTTT. This translates into CSVMDGTNTEAFF.

The chain uses TRBV19 and TRBJ2-2; D is unresolved. Germline V lookup: CDR1 LNHDA, CDR2 SQIVND (reference sequence). This CDR3 comprises 13 residues. With 5 bases removed from V and 5 bases from J, the gap between germline ends came to 9 bases. CDR3 nucleotide sequence: TGTGCCAGTAGTTCAAAGGGAACCGGGGAGCTGTTTTTT. Amino acids: CASSSKGTGELFF.

The CDR3 sequence is CASSQTSYEQYF. The CDR3 DNA follows: TGCGCCAGCAGCCAAACTAGTTACGAGCAGTACTTC. The V call is TRBV4-1, the J call TRBJ2-7, with D perhaps TRBD2 (5 bases). V lost 2 bases to trimming and J lost 4 bases, with 6 bases between them. The CDR3 is 12 amino acids. Germline loops: CDR1 MGHRA, CDR2 YSYEKL.

The rearrangement uses TRBV9 and TRBJ2-1; a possible D gene is TRBD2 (6 bases). Germline V lookup: CDR1 SGDLS, CDR2 YYNGEE. Trimming took off 2 bases at V and 3 bases at J, with 9 bases between the two ends. This CDR3 contains 14 residues. CDR3 in DNA: TGTGCCAGCAGCGTTAAGGGACTCTACAATGAGCAGTTCTTC. As protein: CASSVKGLYNEQFF.

The rearrangement links TRBV28 to TRBJ1-2; D gene uncertain. V shed 1 base and J shed 4 bases, with 13 bases lying between them. CDR1 is MDHEN and CDR2 is SYDVKM in the germline V gene. The CDR3 extends over 15 amino acids. The CDR3 coding sequence is TGTGCCAGCAGTTTATATCACCAAAAGGCCTATGGCTACACCTTC. Protein sequence: CASSLYHQKAYGYTF.

The chain employs TRBV5-4 and TRBJ2-7, with TRBD2 matching 8 bases. The V gene's germline CDR1 is SGHNT and CDR2 YYREEE (reference sequence). The ends lost 3 bases at V and 2 bases at J; junction bases unmatched: 10. The CDR3 has 16 amino acids. The CDR3 nucleotides read TGTGCCAGCAGCTCGAGCGGGGGAATGTTCCCCTACGAGCAGTACTTC. It specifies CASSSSGGMFPYEQYF.

The rearrangement uses TRBV5-4 and TRBJ2-1; 12 bases agree with TRBD2. The CDR3 runs to 15 residues. V dropped 4 bases and J dropped 5; count of bases not matched to a gene: 4. Germline V gene data show CDR1 as SGHNT and CDR2 as YYREEE (reference sequence). Here the CDR3 reads CASSPGLAGNNEQFF. The CDR3 DNA reads as TGTGCCAGCAGCCCTGGACTAGCGGGAAACAATGAGCAGTTCTTC.

The V and J genes are TRBV30 and TRBJ2-1; 7 bases fit TRBD1. Germline CDR1 GTSNPN, CDR2 SVGIG (reference sequence). V gave up 2 bases and J gave up 4 bases; unmatched junction bases: 8. The CDR3 totals 15 residues. CDR3 in DNA: TGTGCCTGGAGTTTCGGGACAGACGAATACAATGAGCAGTTCTTC. Translating gives CAWSFGTDEYNEQFF.